This T cell receptor beta chain was sequenced for a study of monozygotic twins with cystic fibrosis. This clone came up once. CDR3 length: 14 residues. Germline values: CDR1 SEHNR, CDR2 FQNEAQ (reference sequence). The V gene lost 5 bases and the J gene lost 3 bases, with 14 bases spanning the gap. The table came from immunoSEQ multiplex PCR; TCRdb's copy has only in-frame clones and leaves some out. The profile covers 9,500 to 13,000 clones, with 99% appearing a single time and around 0.42% taken by the ten largest. Sequencing input: blood. The chain recombines TRBV7-9 with TRBJ2-7; perhaps TRBD1 as D (7 bases). The clonotype comes from a man between 18 and 29 years old with cystic fibrosis. The chain's CDR3 is CASSQGGGVYEQYF. In DNA form, the CDR3 reads TGTGCCAGCAGCCAAGGGGGCGGGGTCTACGAGCAGTACTTC.